The source of this T cell receptor beta chain is a study of cytomegalovirus exposure and HLA in healthy donors. Overall study results and limits: An apparent linkage of common viral pathogens to several of the most significant clusters emerged in a later analysis. Most of the TCR beta V segments (in an earlier analysis) were productive either about 90% or about 30% of the time. The authors listed 180 or so TCR beta chains as cytomegalovirus-associated.

The PCR employed 60 Vbeta primers together with 13 Jbeta primers. Methods used by the authors: A later analysis tallied about 80 million unique TCR beta chains, some 12 million of them shared. The repertoire was sequenced with immunoSEQ multiplex PCR; TCRdb's copy has only in-frame clones and lacks some. For V, J and clone size, that table is used; D and trimming come from the DNA. The table has about 88,000 clones, 77% seen once. Turning to this clone: Its target is not known.

The sample taken for sequencing was PBMCs. This sequence originates from a woman between 35 and 50 years old in good health and CMV-seronegative.

CDR3 in amino acids: CASSYWQGLEGEQYF. The CDR3 DNA reads as TGTGCCAGCAGTTACTGGCAGGGTCTAGAAGGCGAGCAGTACTTC. J is TRBJ2-7 and V is TRBV6-5; D is perhaps TRBD1 (5 bases). The V end lost 1 base, the J end lost 6 bases, and 16 bases lay between the germline ends. The CDR3 loop spans 15 amino acids. Germline V gene lookup returns CDR1 MNHEY and CDR2 SVGAGI.